A selection of T cell receptor beta chains follows, all from one sample in a study of T cell responses to AZD1222 COVID-19 vaccine. The method was immunoSEQ multiplex PCR; TCRdb's version includes in-frame clones alone and lacks a portion of them. The table has 150,000 to 200,000 clones, approximately 94% seen once. Sequences were derived from peripheral blood, sampled 28 days after the second AZD1222 dose. These receptors came from an adult who received the AZD1222 COVID-19 vaccine. CDR3s include the opening cysteine and the closing phenylalanine or tryptophan. The listing skips clone size in some rows; elsewhere it reads once, few, many or a size class.

j_call,v_call,clone_size,cdr3_aa
TRBJ2-3,TRBV13,.,CASSSHTQYF
TRBJ2-5,TRBV6-4,.,CASSMTSGSSETQYF
TRBJ2-2,TRBV7-2,.,CASSLVSPGELFF
TRBJ2-7,TRBV15,.,CATSRDRTLHEQYF
TRBJ1-2,TRBV2,once,CASSDYRIANYGYTF
TRBJ2-7,TRBV5-6,.,CASSLVPGLAGETYEQYF
TRBJ2-7,TRBV27,.,CASSLSTRTEQYF
TRBJ1-5,TRBV6-2/TRBV6-3,.,CASSFLGQAGF
TRBJ2-2,TRBV6-5,.,CASRTPGPSGGELFF
TRBJ2-2,TRBV6-5,.,CASSYSSGRSGELFF
TRBJ2-1,TRBV4-1,.,CASSQVGEAGGYNEQFF
TRBJ2-1,TRBV5-1,few,CASSPARGAGYNEQFF
TRBJ2-1,TRBV6-5,.,CASSPQRGEQFF
TRBJ1-4,TRBV25-1,few,CASRGDRENEKLFF
TRBJ1-1,TRBV5-4,.,CASSLTRENTEAFF
TRBJ2-2,TRBV7-2,.,CASSLVIRSVRELFF
TRBJ2-1,TRBV3-1/TRBV3-2,.,CASSQDQREGPNNEQFF
TRBJ1-6,TRBV19,.,CASSPRDSHSYNSPLHF
TRBJ1-1,TRBV7-9,.,CASSPLNTEAFF
TRBJ1-1,TRBV9,.,CASSADTNTEAFF
TRBJ2-1,TRBV7-9,.,CASTQGWGQGMNEQFF
TRBJ2-1,TRBV10-3,.,CAISESPGLASSYNEQFF
TRBJ2-2,TRBV2,.,CASSVRGGGGELFF
TRBJ2-1,TRBV6-5,.,CASTDPSGTYNEQFF
TRBJ2-1,TRBV25-1,.,CASKMLGGNNEQFF
TRBJ2-1,TRBV7-9,.,CASSLQAGVYNEQFF
TRBJ1-6,TRBV27,many,CASSLKGVGSPLHF
TRBJ2-7,TRBV7-2,.,CASSWRQTTSYEQYF
TRBJ2-1,TRBV7-9,.,CASSSMGLASLNEQFF
TRBJ2-1,TRBV19,.,CASMGQGNNEQFF
TRBJ2-1,TRBV19,.,CASHARSGWSDEQFF